A single sample is the source of the 12 T cell receptor beta chains below, sequenced in a study of blood T cell repertoires in COVID-19. TCRdb's table, derived via immunoSEQ multiplex PCR, lists solely in-frame clones and lacks some. The sample yields under 50,000 clones, 91% seen once. Sequenced: peripheral blood. The receptor set was obtained from a man aged 65 to 79 with active COVID-19.

This clone was recorded once. This chain links TRBV3-1 (or the pseudogene TRBV3-2) with TRBJ2-5; D gene uncertain. This CDR3 is 16 amino acids long. Trimming left V 3 bases short and J 1 base short, with 15 bases between. Looked up from germline, CDR1 is LGHDT and CDR2 is YNNKEL (reference sequence). CDR3 loop: CASSQSRWVRQETQYF. CDR3 DNA sequence: TGTGCCAGCAGCCAGTCCAGGTGGGTGCGCCAAGAGACCCAGTACTTC.

The chain couples TRBV3-1 (or the pseudogene TRBV3-2) to TRBJ1-5; 8 nucleotides line up with TRBD1. Germline assignment: CDR1 LGHDT and CDR2 YNNKEL (reference sequence). The CDR3 spans 14 residues. V dropped 5 bases and J dropped 7; count of bases not matched to a gene: 7. The DNA of the CDR3 is TGTGCCAGCAGCAAGGGCAGGGGGCTCCAGCCCCAGCATTTT. It specifies CASSKGRGLQPQHF.

The genes are TRBV11-2 and TRBJ2-6, with no clear D. V lost 1 base and J lost 3, with 13 bases in between. The CDR3 is 17 amino acids. Germline values: CDR1 SGHAT, CDR2 FQNNGV. The CDR3 bases are TGTGCCAGCAGCTTAGTCACGGCAGGTGGTGGGGCCAACGTCCTGACTTTC. Its translation is CASSLVTAGGGANVLTF.

This clone was observed once. The chain uses TRBV30 and TRBJ2-7; 7 bases map to TRBD1. The germline V gene has CDR1 GTSNPN and CDR2 SVGIG (reference sequence). This CDR3 has 15 residues. The V segment lost 3 bases and the J segment 6 bases; nucleotides outside the gene matches: 14. CDR3 nucleotide sequence: TGTGCCTGGAGAGCTACCAAAACAGGGGTAGGCGAGCAGTACTTC. It codes for CAWRATKTGVGEQYF.

CDR3 bases: TGCGCCAGCAGCCAGCCGGTAGTTTTAGAATATGGCTACACCTTC. Protein sequence: CASSQPVVLEYGYTF. The chain carries TRBV4-1 and TRBJ1-2; D is unclear. Trimming removed 3 bases from V and 5 bases from J, with 16 bases in between. The CDR3 has 15 residues. CDR1 and CDR2 from the germline V gene are MGHRA and YSYEKL.

The gene calls are TRBV3-1 (or the pseudogene TRBV3-2) and TRBJ1-1, with a tentative D call TRBD1 (6 bases). V was cut by 5 bases and J by 1 base, with 14 bases left in between. Germline V gene data show CDR1 as LGHDT and CDR2 as YNNKEL (reference sequence). The CDR3 consists of 15 residues. CDR3 bases: TGTGCCAGCAGCTCCGGGACACAATGGAACACTGAAGCTTTCTTT. As protein: CASSSGTQWNTEAFF.

This sequence joins TRBV27 and TRBJ2-2; the match to TRBD1 covers 7 bases. The V and J ends lost 3 bases and 2 bases, in that order; junction bases with no gene match: 9. This CDR3 has 17 residues. In germline, CDR1 is MNHEY, CDR2 SMNVEV (reference sequence). The CDR3 loop is CASSFSGQLINTGELFF. As DNA, the CDR3 is TGTGCCAGCAGTTTCTCGGGACAGCTGATTAACACCGGGGAGCTGTTTTTT.

J is TRBJ2-3 and V is TRBV3-1 (or the pseudogene TRBV3-2); D gene unclear. V was shortened by 4 bases and J by 2 bases, with 7 bases between the two germline ends. The CDR3 consists of 13 residues. CDR1 and CDR2 from the germline V gene are LGHDT and YNNKEL (reference sequence). CDR3 bases: TGTGCCAGCAGCCCCCCTGTCACAGATACGCAGTATTTT. Translating it yields CASSPPVTDTQYF.

This rearrangement joins TRBV2 to TRBJ1-1; 8 bases line up with TRBD1. V lost 4 bases to trimming and J lost 2 bases; unmatched junction nucleotides: 3. CDR1 is SNHLY and CDR2 is FYNNEI in the germline V gene. The CDR3 sequence is 14 residues long. Here the CDR3 reads CASSVQGANTEAFF. DNA of the CDR3: TGTGCCAGCAGTGTGCAGGGGGCAAACACTGAAGCTTTCTTT.

The chain joins TRBV21-1 to TRBJ1-1. TRBV21-1 is classified as a pseudogene. The CDR3 totals 17 residues. CDR3: CASSSQTGELMNTEAFF. The CDR3 DNA is TGTGCCAGCAGCTCACAGACGGGGGAATTGATGAACACTGAAGCTTTCTTT.

The rearrangement links TRBV9 to TRBJ2-5, with 8 nucleotides matching TRBD2. This CDR3 comprises 14 residues. The J segment lost 5 bases and the V segment lost 4 bases, leaving 7 bases of the junction unmatched. CDR1 and CDR2 from the germline V gene are SGDLS and YYNGEE. CDR3 sequence reads: CASSTGLVGETQYF. CDR3 coding DNA: TGTGCCAGCAGCACGGGACTAGTGGGCGAGACCCAGTACTTC.

In this sample, this clone turned up once. The V gene is TRBV30, the J gene TRBJ1-3, with D maybe TRBD1 (6 bases). This CDR3 is built from 12 residues. The germline V gene has CDR1 GTSNPN and CDR2 SVGIG (reference sequence). Trimming shortened V by 5 bases and J by 4 bases, and 9 bases separated the two germline ends. The CDR3 coding sequence is TGTGCCTGGTCGACAGGAGGAAACACCATATATTTT. This codes for CAWSTGGNTIYF.